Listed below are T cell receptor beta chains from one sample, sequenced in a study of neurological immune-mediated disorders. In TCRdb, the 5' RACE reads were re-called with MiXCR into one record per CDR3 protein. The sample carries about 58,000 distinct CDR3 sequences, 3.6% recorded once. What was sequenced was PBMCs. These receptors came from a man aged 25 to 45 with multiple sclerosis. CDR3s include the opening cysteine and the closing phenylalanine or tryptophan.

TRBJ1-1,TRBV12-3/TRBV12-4,CASTRGGTEAFF
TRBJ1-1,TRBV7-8,CASSKRQGTNTEAFF
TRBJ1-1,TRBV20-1,CSASGGGRVTEAFF
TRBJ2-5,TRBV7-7,CASSPGWTPETQYF
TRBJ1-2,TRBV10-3,CAISQEFYGYTF
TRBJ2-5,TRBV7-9,CASSSSRGKQETQYF
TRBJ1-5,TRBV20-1,CSARVIGQGNQPQHF
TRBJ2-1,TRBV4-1,CASSLLGAGGNNEQFF
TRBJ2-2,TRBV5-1,CASSFGSPTGELFF
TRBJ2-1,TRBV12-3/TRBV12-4,CASSALAGGNNEQFF
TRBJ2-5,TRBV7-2,CASSSRRARETQYF
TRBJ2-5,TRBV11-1,CASRTSGARFF
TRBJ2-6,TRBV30,CALGQGDSGANVLTF
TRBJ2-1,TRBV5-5,CASSLEGATYNEQFF
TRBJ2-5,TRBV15,CATSRVAGGPETQYF
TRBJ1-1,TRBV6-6,CASSHKVLGTEAFF
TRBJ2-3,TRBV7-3,CASSLNSGEDTQYF
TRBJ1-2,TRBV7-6,CASSPGGLGYTF
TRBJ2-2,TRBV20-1,CSARRQGTNTGELFF
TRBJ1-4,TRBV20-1,CSARTPHQGEKLFF
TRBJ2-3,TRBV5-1,CASSPGGSTDTQYF
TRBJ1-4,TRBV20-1,CSAKSPANEKLFF
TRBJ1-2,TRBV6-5,CASSPDRDGYTF
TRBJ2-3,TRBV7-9,CASSLPLRGDADTQYF
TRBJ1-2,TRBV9,CASSALGGINYGYTF
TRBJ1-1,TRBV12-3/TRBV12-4,CASSPTGGVEAFF
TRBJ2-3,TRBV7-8,CASSLVAGHTDTQYF
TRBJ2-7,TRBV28,CASSLIVPYEQYF
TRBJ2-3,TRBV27,CASSLYSGTPNTQYF
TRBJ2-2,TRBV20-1,CSAADRGDTGELFF
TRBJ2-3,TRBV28,CASNPTSGDREDTQYF
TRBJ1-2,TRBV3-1,CASSLGEGRRYCTF
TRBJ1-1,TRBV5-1,CASSLAEGQQNTEAFF
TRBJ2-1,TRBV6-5,CASSYLAGNEQFF
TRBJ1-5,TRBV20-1,CSAGGGGPQHF
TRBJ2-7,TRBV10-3,CAISGVRNYEQYF
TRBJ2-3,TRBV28,CASSVPGPDTQYF
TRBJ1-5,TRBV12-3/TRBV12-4,CASSFFRGRQPQHF
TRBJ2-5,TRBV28,CASSPWGLAGREETQYF